This T cell receptor beta chain was sequenced in a study of T cell responses to AZD1222 COVID-19 vaccine. Points from the study as a whole: Of spike-specific TCRs, nearly half reportedly target regions left unmutated in variants. There were mostly white British donors and more females than males, and clonal diversity was possibly underestimated.

The CDR3 consists of 14 residues. Per germline, CDR1 KGHSH and CDR2 LQKENI. Losses at the gene ends were 0 bases for V and 6 bases for J; bases not matched to a gene: 4. Repertoires were generated with immunoSEQ multiplex PCR, while TCRdb's copy carries only in-frame clones and drops some. The sample comprises roughly 100,000 clones, around 90% of which are singletons, and 7% to 10% rests with the top ten. Notes on this clone: Its antigen is not identified.

The chain recombines TRBV18 with TRBJ2-7, with 8 bases identical to TRBD1. The sample in question was peripheral blood, obtained on day 0 of AZD1222 vaccination. The sequence was collected from an adult in good health. In DNA form, the CDR3 reads TGTGCCAGCTCACCACCAAGGACAGGGTCCGAGCAGTACTTC. It encodes CASSPPRTGSEQYF.